Each of the 16 T cell receptor beta chains below was sequenced from the same sample in a study of cytomegalovirus exposure and HLA in healthy donors. The PCR had 60 Vbeta and 13 Jbeta primers. Produced via immunoSEQ multiplex PCR; TCRdb's table is partial and in-frame only. The data include 120,000 to 150,000 clones; the top ten clones carry 2% to 3%. Sequenced input: PBMCs. These receptors came from a man aged 35 to 55 in good health and CMV-seronegative.

The rearrangement joins TRBV11-2 to TRBJ1-5, with 9 nucleotides matching TRBD1. V lost 1 base to trimming and J lost 7 bases; unmatched junction nucleotides: 8. Germline lookup yields CDR1 SGHAT and CDR2 FQNNGV. This CDR3 contains 16 residues. For the CDR3, the DNA is TGTGCCAGCAGCTTAGTAAGGGGACAGGGTGGACAGCCCCAGCATTTT. Its protein product is CASSLVRGQGGQPQHF.

This sequence joins TRBV10-3 and TRBJ2-1, with D possibly being TRBD1 (5 bases). The CDR3 runs 12 residues. In germline, CDR1 is ENHRY, CDR2 SYGVKD. Trimming shortened V by 11 bases and J by 0 bases, and 8 bases separated the two germline ends. This chain's CDR3 is CAGASSYNEQFF. CDR3 DNA sequence: TGTGCCGGGGCGAGCTCCTACAATGAGCAGTTCTTC.

The CDR3 bases are TGTGCCAGCAGCTTAAGACAGGGGGCTCTCTTCTTC. It encodes CASSLRQGALFF. This sequence joins TRBV7-2 and TRBJ2-1; 10 bases agree with TRBD1. Germline V gives CDR1 SGHTA, CDR2 FQGNSA. The CDR3 spans 12 residues. The junction had 5 bases not matched to a gene; V was cut back by 2 bases and J by 16 bases.

This sequence joins TRBV5-6 and TRBJ1-2; D not certain. Trimming stripped 5 bases from V and 7 bases from J, with 12 bases between. This CDR3 is 12 amino acids long. Germline CDR1 reads SGHDT; CDR2 reads YYEEEE. CDR3 DNA: TGTGCCAGCAGGCGGGAGGCGGGTGGCTACACCTTC. Translation gives CASRREAGGYTF.

The gene calls are TRBV15 and TRBJ2-2; 8 bases line up with TRBD1. Per germline, CDR1 LNHNV and CDR2 YYDKDF (reference sequence). The CDR3 is 16 amino acids. The junction had 9 bases not matched to a gene; V was cut back by 5 bases and J by 4 bases. The CDR3, as DNA: TGTGCCACCAGCGAGACAGGGGTCTACGGCACCGGGGAGCTGTTTTTT. It codes for CATSETGVYGTGELFF.

The chain combines TRBV14 with TRBJ1-2, with 7 bases matching TRBD1. This CDR3 is built from 15 residues. V lost 0 bases and J lost 5; bases outside the gene matches: 6. Germline assignment: CDR1 SGHDN and CDR2 FVKESK. DNA for the CDR3: TGTGCCAGCAGCCAAGATACAGGGGATTGGTATGGCTACACCTTC. Its protein is CASSQDTGDWYGYTF.

This rearrangement joins TRBV5-4 to TRBJ2-7, with 8 bases aligning to TRBD2. This CDR3 is built from 15 residues. The V gene end was trimmed by 4 bases and the J gene end by 3 bases; junction bases not matched to a gene: 9. The germline CDR1 and CDR2 sequences are SGHNT and YYREEE (reference sequence). This CDR3 reads CASSPKMTSDYEQYF. The CDR3 DNA is TGTGCCAGCAGCCCCAAAATGACTAGCGACTACGAGCAGTACTTC. The variable domain in full, completed from reference TRBV5-4 and TRBJ2-7, reads ETGVTQSPTHLIKTRGQQVTLRCSSQSGHNTVSWYQQALGQGPQFIFQYYREEENGRGNFPPRFSGLQFPNYSSELNVNALELDDSALYLCASSPKMTSDYEQYFGPGTRLTVT.

The chain has TRBV5-4 and TRBJ2-1, with 10 positions matching TRBD2. Germline CDR1 is SGHNT and CDR2 is YYREEE (reference sequence). Losses at the gene ends were 4 bases for V and 0 bases for J; bases not matched to a gene: 7. The CDR3 is 17 residues long. The CDR3 sequence: CASSTLAGLSSYNEQFF. For the CDR3, the DNA is TGTGCCAGCAGCACACTAGCGGGGCTTAGCTCCTACAATGAGCAGTTCTTC. Supplemented by reference TRBV5-4 and TRBJ2-1, the full variable domain reads ETGVTQSPTHLIKTRGQQVTLRCSSQSGHNTVSWYQQALGQGPQFIFQYYREEENGRGNFPPRFSGLQFPNYSSELNVNALELDDSALYLCASSTLAGLSSYNEQFFGPGTRLTVL.

The rearrangement links TRBV18 to TRBJ2-3; TRBD1 matches 9 bases. The CDR3 runs to 14 residues. Germline V CDR1 and CDR2: KGHSH, LQKENI. The trim removed 2 bases at V and 5 bases at J, leaving 2 bases unmatched. The DNA of the CDR3 is TGTGCCAGCTCACCAACAGGGGGCAAAGATACGCAGTATTTT. Encoded protein: CASSPTGGKDTQYF.

The genes are TRBV10-3 and TRBJ2-3; possibly TRBD2 for D (7 bases). Trimming took 2 bases from V and 4 from J, leaving 10 bases between them. CDR1 is ENHRY and CDR2 is SYGVKD in the germline V gene. This CDR3 region has 14 residues. The CDR3: CAISEGGGADTQYF. Written as DNA, the CDR3 is TGTGCCATCAGTGAGGGAGGGGGGGCAGATACGCAGTATTTT.

This sequence joins TRBV19 and TRBJ2-1, with D perhaps TRBD2 (5 bases). The CDR3 is made up of 17 amino acids. Germline CDR1 reads LNHDA; CDR2 reads SQIVND (reference sequence). V shed 5 bases and J shed 8 bases, with 25 bases lying between them. The CDR3 sequence is CASSSNLYGGSGDEQFF. The CDR3 DNA follows: TGTGCCAGTAGTTCAAATCTGTATGGCGGGTCTGGAGATGAGCAGTTCTTC.

V gene TRBV19 combines with J gene TRBJ1-6, with a weak D call TRBD1 (5 bases). The germline gives CDR1 LNHDA, CDR2 SQIVND (reference sequence). V shed 5 bases and J shed 6 bases, with 14 bases lying between them. This CDR3 comprises 15 residues. The CDR3 DNA reads as TGTGCCAGTAGTCCGCAACAGGTTTCTAATTCACCCCTCCACTTT. It specifies CASSPQQVSNSPLHF.

The chain couples TRBV5-8 to TRBJ2-3; D ambiguous. The CDR3 runs 11 residues. The germline V and J ends were trimmed by 4 bases and 6 bases, with 6 bases remaining between them. CDR1 is SGHTS and CDR2 is YDEGEE in the germline V gene. CDR3 sequence: CASSLRDTQYF. In nucleotides, the CDR3 is TGTGCCAGCAGCCTGAGGGATACGCAGTATTTT.

J is TRBJ1-1 and V is TRBV27; 8 bases map to TRBD1. This CDR3 spans 14 amino acids. V lost 5 bases and J lost 4; bases outside the gene matches: 6. Germline V gives CDR1 MNHEY, CDR2 SMNVEV (reference sequence). The CDR3 reads CASSPRGQITEAFF. In DNA, the CDR3 is TGTGCCAGCAGTCCCAGGGGGCAGATCACTGAAGCTTTCTTT.

The chain employs TRBV2 and TRBJ1-5; D is unclear. Trimming left V 7 bases short and J 5 bases short, with 15 bases between. Germline CDR1 and CDR2: SNHLY and FYNNEI. This CDR3 contains 14 residues. The chain's CDR3 is CASKEREVYQPQHF. In DNA, the CDR3 is TGTGCCAGCAAGGAGAGGGAGGTATATCAGCCCCAGCATTTT.

The rearrangement uses TRBV5-1 and TRBJ1-5, with 9 bases that match TRBD1. This CDR3 region has 14 residues. V was clipped by 0 bases and J by 5 bases; unmatched bases: 0. The V gene's germline CDR1 is SGHRS and CDR2 YFSETQ. The CDR3 sequence: CASSLGTGDQPQHF. CDR3 DNA sequence: TGCGCCAGCAGCTTGGGGACAGGGGATCAGCCCCAGCATTTT.